The 2 T cell receptor beta chains below all came from one sample that was sequenced in a study of control samples from healthy donors and cancer patients. Profiled with immunoSEQ multiplex PCR; TCRdb holds only in-frame clones, not every one. The sample shows fewer than 40,000 clones, under 95% of them seen only once. The specimen sequenced was PBMCs. Source of these receptors: a man aged 35 to 55 with colorectal cancer.

This rearrangement joins TRBV3-1 (or the pseudogene TRBV3-2) to TRBJ1-3, with unresolved D. This CDR3 spans 12 amino acids. Per the germline V gene, CDR1 is LGHDT and CDR2 is YNNKEL (reference sequence). Trimming took off 1 base at V and 4 bases at J, with 2 bases between the two ends. CDR3 nucleotide sequence: TGTGCCAGCAGCCAAGGGGGAAACACCATATATTTT. Translation gives CASSQGGNTIYF.

V is TRBV2 and J is TRBJ1-1; 9 bases line up with TRBD1. This CDR3 comprises 13 residues. The V gene's germline CDR1 is SNHLY and CDR2 FYNNEI. V shed 8 bases, J shed 7 bases, and the junction held 8 bases outside the gene matches. This CDR3 reads CASSGTGILEAFF. Here the CDR3 DNA reads TGTGCCAGCTCAGGGACAGGGATACTTGAAGCTTTCTTT. Full variable domain (outside the CDR3, taken from reference TRBV2 and TRBJ1-1): EPEVTQTPSHQVTQMGQEVILRCVPISNHLYFYWYRQILGQKVEFLVSFYNNEISEKSEIFDDQFSVERPDGSNFTLKIRSTKLEDSAMYFCASSGTGILEAFFGQGTRLTVV.